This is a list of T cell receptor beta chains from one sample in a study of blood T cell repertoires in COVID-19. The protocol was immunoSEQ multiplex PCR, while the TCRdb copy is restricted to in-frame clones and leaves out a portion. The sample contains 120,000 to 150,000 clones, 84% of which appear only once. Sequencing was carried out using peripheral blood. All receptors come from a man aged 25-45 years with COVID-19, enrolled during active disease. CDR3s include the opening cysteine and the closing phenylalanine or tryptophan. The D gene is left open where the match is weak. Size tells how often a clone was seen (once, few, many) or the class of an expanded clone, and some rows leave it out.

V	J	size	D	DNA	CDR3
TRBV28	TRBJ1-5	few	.	TGTGCCAGCAGTTTGGTCAGGGATAGGGGCAATCAGCCCCAGCATTTT	CASSLVRDRGNQPQHF
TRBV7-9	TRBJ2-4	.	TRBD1	TGTGCCAGCGGAAATCAGGGGGCCCTAGCCAAAAACATTCAGTACTTC	CASGNQGALAKNIQYF
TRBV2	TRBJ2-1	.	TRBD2	TGTGCCAGCACGGAAATTGGCGGGAGAAACAATGAGCAGTTCTTC	CASTEIGGRNNEQFF
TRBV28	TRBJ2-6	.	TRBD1	TGTGCCAGCAGTGGATCTGGGACAGGGTATTCTGGGGCCAACGTCCTGACTTTC	CASSGSGTGYSGANVLTF
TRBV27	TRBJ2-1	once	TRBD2	TGTGCCAGCAGTCTGCCTAGCGGGAGCAGCGTGCGGTACAATGAGCAGTTCTTC	CASSLPSGSSVRYNEQFF
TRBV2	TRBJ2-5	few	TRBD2	TGTGCCAGCGCAGGACTAGCGGGAAGGGGAGAGACCCAGTACTTC	CASAGLAGRGETQYF
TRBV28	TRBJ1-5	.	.	TGTGCCAGCACCGCCCACGGGGTGGGCAATCAGCCCCAGCATTTT	CASTAHGVGNQPQHF
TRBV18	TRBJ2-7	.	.	TGTGCCAGCTCACCAGGGAGCACCTACGAGCAGTACTTC	CASSPGSTYEQYF
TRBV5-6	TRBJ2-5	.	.	TGTGCCAGCAGTATGGCGGGATCCGAGACCCAGTACTTC	CASSMAGSETQYF
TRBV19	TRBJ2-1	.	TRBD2	TGTGCCAGTAGTCCCGGGACTAGCGGGAGGGGGAATGAGCAGTTCTTC	CASSPGTSGRGNEQFF
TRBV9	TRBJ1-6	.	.	TGTGCCAGCAGCGCGGCGGGGCAGTCGAATTCACCCCTCCACTTT	CASSAAGQSNSPLHF
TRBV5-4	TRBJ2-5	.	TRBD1	TGTGCCAGCAGCTTGGAGCCGGGACAGGAGTCGGAGACCCAGTACTTC	CASSLEPGQESETQYF
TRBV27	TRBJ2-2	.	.	TGTGCCAGCAGTTTTCTAGCGTTCGCGAACACCGGGGAGCTGTTTTTT	CASSFLAFANTGELFF
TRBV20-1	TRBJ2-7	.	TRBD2	TGCAGTGCTAGTGCCCTGGCTAGCGGGAGATACTACGAGCAGTACTTC	CSASALASGRYYEQYF
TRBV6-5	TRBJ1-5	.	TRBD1	TGTGCCAGCAGACCCGACAGGGCTAGCAATCAGCCCCAGCATTTT	CASRPDRASNQPQHF
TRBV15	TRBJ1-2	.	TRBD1	TGTGCCACCAGCAGGGGACAGGGCTATGGCTACACCTTC	CATSRGQGYGYTF
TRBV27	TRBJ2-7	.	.	TGTGCCAGCATGAGCGGGTTTCCCTACGAGCAGTACTTC	CASMSGFPYEQYF
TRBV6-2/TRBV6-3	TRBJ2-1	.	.	TGTGCCAGCAGTTTCAATCACTTGTACAATGAGCAGTTCTTC	CASSFNHLYNEQFF
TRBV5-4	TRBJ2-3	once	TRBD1	TGTGCCAGCAGCTTGGAACAGGGGCTTACAGATACGCAGTATTTT	CASSLEQGLTDTQYF
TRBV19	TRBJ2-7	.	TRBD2	TGTGCCAGTAGTATGACCCTGGGGAGGGGCAGAAACTACGAGCAGTACTTC	CASSMTLGRGRNYEQYF
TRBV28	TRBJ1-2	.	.	TGTGCCAGCACCCAACGACACCTTCGATATGGCTACACCTTC	CASTQRHLRYGYTF
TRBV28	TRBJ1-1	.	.	TGTGCCAGCAGTCCCCCGGAGGGGAACACTGAAGCTTTCTTT	CASSPPEGNTEAFF
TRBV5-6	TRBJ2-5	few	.	TGTGCCAGCAGGAAGGGGAACCAAGAGACCCAGTACTTC	CASRKGNQETQYF
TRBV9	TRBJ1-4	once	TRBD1	TGTGCCAGCAGCGTAGGCATCGTTTGGACAGGGAGATCGGCAACTAATGAAAAACTGTTTTTT	CASSVGIVWTGRSATNEKLFF
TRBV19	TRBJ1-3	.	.	TGTGCCAGTAGTACCAATGACAGAACCAGCTCTGGAAACACCATATATTTT	CASSTNDRTSSGNTIYF
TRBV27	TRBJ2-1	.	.	TGTGCCAGCAGTTTAGGGGGGGGCCCCAATGAGCAGTTCTTC	CASSLGGGPNEQFF
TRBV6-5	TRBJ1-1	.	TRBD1	TGTGCCAGCAGTTACGCGCCTGGACAGGCTAACTCGGTCTTCTTT	CASSYAPGQANSVFF
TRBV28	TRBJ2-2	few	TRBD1	TGTGCCAGCAGTTTCCGGGACAGAACCGGGGAGCTGTTTTTT	CASSFRDRTGELFF
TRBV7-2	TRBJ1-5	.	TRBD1	TGTGCCAGCAGCCTCGGGACAGGCAATCAGCCCCAGCATTTT	CASSLGTGNQPQHF
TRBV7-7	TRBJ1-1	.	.	TGTGCTAGCAGCCCGCCCGGAGGCACTGAAGCTTTCTTT	CASSPPGGTEAFF
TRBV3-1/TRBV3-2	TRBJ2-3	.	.	TGTGCCAGCACCCCCCGGGAAAGGGATACGCAGTATTTT	CASTPRERDTQYF
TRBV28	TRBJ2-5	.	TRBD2	TGTGCCAGCAGTTCTGGGGGGGGACGCGAGACCCAGTACTTC	CASSSGGGRETQYF
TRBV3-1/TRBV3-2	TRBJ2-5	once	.	TGTGCCAGCAGCCAGCGGGTACCCCTTGGAGAGACCCAGTACTTC	CASSQRVPLGETQYF
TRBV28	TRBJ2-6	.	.	TGTGCCAGCAGTTCGTTGTCAGCTGGGGCCAACGTCCTGACTTTC	CASSSLSAGANVLTF
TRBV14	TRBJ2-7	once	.	TGTGCCAGCAGCCCGAGTACGGACAGCTACGAGCAGTACTTC	CASSPSTDSYEQYF
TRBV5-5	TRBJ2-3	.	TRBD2	TGTGCCAGCTACGAAGGAGCGGGAGGGTCAGATACGCAGTATTTT	CASYEGAGGSDTQYF
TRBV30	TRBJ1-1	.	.	TGTGCCTGGATGGTGGGGATCAGGGGAGCTTTCTTT	CAWMVGIRGAFF
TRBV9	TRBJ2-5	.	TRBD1	TGTGCCAGCAGCGACAGGGGTTCGGCGGAGACCCAGTACTTC	CASSDRGSAETQYF
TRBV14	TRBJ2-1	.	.	TGTGCCAGCAGCCCGAAACTCGAGGCCGGGTACAATGAGCAGTTCTTC	CASSPKLEAGYNEQFF
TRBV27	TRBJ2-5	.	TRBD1	TGTGCCAGCAGTCTCAGGGGGCGCCAAGAGACCCAGTACTTC	CASSLRGRQETQYF
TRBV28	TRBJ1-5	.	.	TGTGCCAGCAGTTTATTAAGGGGTAGACATAGCAATCAGCCCCAGCATTTT	CASSLLRGRHSNQPQHF
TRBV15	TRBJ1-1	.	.	TGTGCCACCAGCAGAGAGGTCGCTGGGCAAGCTTTCTTT	CATSREVAGQAFF
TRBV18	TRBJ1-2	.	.	TGTGCCAGCTCACCCACAAACAGGGCTACCAACTATGGCTACACCTTC	CASSPTNRATNYGYTF
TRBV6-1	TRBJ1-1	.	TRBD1	TGTGCCAGCAGTGAAAGCGGACAGGCCGGGACTTTCTTT	CASSESGQAGTFF
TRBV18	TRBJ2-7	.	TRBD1	TGTGCCAGCTCACCACTGAACAGGGGAGACGAGCAGTACTTC	CASSPLNRGDEQYF
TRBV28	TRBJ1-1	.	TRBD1	TGTGCCAGCAGCCCGACAGGGTGGAGTACTGAAGCTTTCTTT	CASSPTGWSTEAFF
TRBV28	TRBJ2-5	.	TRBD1	TGTGCCAGCAGGACAGGGGAGACCCAGTACTTC	CASRTGETQYF
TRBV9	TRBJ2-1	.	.	TGTGCCAGCAGCGTAGGCGGAGGCCTCGACAATGAGCAGTTCTTC	CASSVGGGLDNEQFF
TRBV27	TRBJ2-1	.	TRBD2	TGTGCCAGCAGTTTACTAGCGGACTCCTACAATGAGCAGTTCTTC	CASSLLADSYNEQFF
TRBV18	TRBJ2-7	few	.	TGTGCCAGCTCACGCACCCAAACGGGACAATCGTACGAGCAGTACTTC	CASSRTQTGQSYEQYF
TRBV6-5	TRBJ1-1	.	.	TGTGCCAGCAGTTACCCCGGGGGTGGCACTGAAGCTTTCTTT	CASSYPGGGTEAFF
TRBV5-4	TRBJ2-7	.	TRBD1	TGTGCCAGCAGCTGGGACAGGGAGGACGAGCAGTACTTC	CASSWDREDEQYF